This T cell receptor beta chain was sequenced in a study of spatial heterogeneity in lung cancer. Findings of the study overall: Tracking of tumor mutation counts was seen in expanded intratumoral alpha and beta TCR counts.

TCRdb fed the 5' RACE reads into MiXCR, producing one record per CDR3 protein. The profile shows around 7,700 distinct CDR3 sequences, roughly a tenth of them singletons. CDR1 and CDR2 from the germline V gene are MNHEY and SMNVEV (reference sequence). V was shortened by 4 bases and J by 7 bases, with 16 bases between the two germline ends. This CDR3 comprises 15 residues. This clonotype ranks as medium-sized. Its antigen is not known. Time point reported: sample taken at primary tumor resection. The source of this sequence is a male donor with early-stage non-small cell lung cancer. The gene calls are TRBV27 and TRBJ2-2; D remains ambiguous. This sample comprised lung tumor tissue, obtained at surgery. The CDR3: CASSSRTTGGGELFF. The DNA of the CDR3 is TGTGCCAGCAGTTCCCGGACGACTGGTGGCGGGGAGCTGTTTTTT.